This T cell receptor (beta chain) was captured in a study of OX40 agonist ivuxolimab in advanced cancers. Concerning this clone itself: Its antigen is currently unknown.

With 0 bases removed from V and 2 bases from J, the gap between germline ends came to 12 bases. Germline CDR1 SGDLS, CDR2 YYNGEE. CDR3 length: 16 residues. Study-level findings and limits: Relative to CD4+, CD8+ T cells held more expanded clones on average. At 0.1 to 3.0 mg/kg, CD4+ and CD8+ blood T cells expanded clonally by week 6.

Sampling times: baseline, cycle 4 day 1, cycle 7 day 1. Sequenced by immunoSEQ multiplex PCR; TCRdb stores in-frame clones only, minus some. The sample contains around 53,000 clones, about 88% of which appear only once. The TCR originated in an adult with an advanced solid tumor such as melanoma, head and neck, liver or kidney cancer. The chain couples TRBV9 to TRBJ2-4; D gene uncertain. The sequencing here drew on CD4+ or CD8+ T cells sorted from blood, taken in a trial of the OX40 agonist ivuxolimab. CDR3 loop: CASSVAVSWPKNIQYF. The DNA for the CDR3 is TGTGCCAGCAGCGTAGCCGTAAGCTGGCCCAAAAACATTCAGTACTTC.